This is a list of T cell receptor beta chains from one sample in a study of blood T cell repertoires in COVID-19. Clones were sequenced by immunoSEQ multiplex PCR, and TCRdb holds only the in-frame ones, with some missing. The table records 200,000 or so clones, roughly four fifths of them present only once. Sequencing was carried out using peripheral blood. These receptor sequences come from a human donor with acute or convalescent COVID-19. The donor label of this sample is uncertain. CDR3s include the opening cysteine and the closing phenylalanine or tryptophan. The order of the fields is D gene, V gene, CDR3 length, clone size, J gene, CDR3 protein, CDR3 DNA. D genes are given only for firm matches. Clone size is given for some rows only: seen once, a few or many times, or a class if the clone is expanded.

>-|TRBV7-2|14|few|TRBJ2-5
CASSSYGAQETQYF
TGTGCCAGCAGCTCCTATGGGGCCCAAGAGACCCAGTACTTC
>-|TRBV5-1|14|-|TRBJ1-1
CASSPITANTEAFF
TGCGCCAGCAGCCCGATCACAGCGAACACTGAAGCTTTCTTT
>TRBD1|TRBV5-1|14|-|TRBJ2-7
CASSRTGKTYEQYF
TGCGCCAGCAGCCGGACAGGGAAAACTTACGAGCAGTACTTC
>TRBD1|TRBV18|15|-|TRBJ1-2
CASSQTRDSPLSYTF
TGTGCCAGCTCACAGACTCGGGACAGCCCTTTGAGCTACACCTTC
>-|TRBV10-3|15|-|TRBJ1-1
CAISDPPVGNTEAFF
TGTGCCATCAGTGACCCGCCAGTTGGGAACACTGAAGCTTTCTTT
>TRBD2|TRBV3-1/TRBV3-2|19|-|TRBJ2-3
CASSQGLLAGGRGTDTQYF
TGTGCCAGCAGCCAAGGGTTGCTAGCGGGAGGGCGAGGCACAGATACGCAGTATTTT
>-|TRBV6-5|15|-|TRBJ2-1
CASSYSSTSNNEQFF
TGTGCCAGCAGTTACTCGTCTACTAGTAACAATGAGCAGTTCTTC
>TRBD1|TRBV2|15|-|TRBJ1-5
CASYRDRGSNQPQHF
TGTGCCAGCTACCGGGACAGGGGGAGCAATCAGCCCCAGCATTTT
>-|TRBV3-1/TRBV3-2|14|once|TRBJ2-3
CASSKRLTTDTQYF
TGTGCCAGCAGCAAAAGACTCACCACAGATACGCAGTATTTT
>TRBD2|TRBV27|15|-|TRBJ2-1
CASIGGGSPYNEQFF
TGTGCCAGCATCGGGGGGGGGAGCCCCTACAATGAGCAGTTCTTC
>-|TRBV19|15|-|TRBJ2-7
CASRDSSVTPLEQYF
TGTGCCAGTAGGGACTCCTCCGTGACACCCCTCGAGCAGTACTTC
>TRBD1|TRBV5-6|14|-|TRBJ1-4
CASSRYHRGEKLFF
TGTGCCAGCAGCCGATATCACAGGGGCGAAAAACTGTTTTTT
>TRBD1|TRBV7-2|15|few|TRBJ1-1
CASSLEGARRTEAFF
TGTGCCAGCAGCTTAGAGGGGGCGCGGCGCACTGAAGCTTTCTTT
>-|TRBV7-9|16|-|TRBJ1-4
CASSLESGVGGEKLFF
TGTGCCAGCAGCTTAGAGTCAGGGGTCGGCGGAGAAAAACTGTTTTTT
>-|TRBV28|16|few|TRBJ1-3
CASSLPRDTSGNTIYF
TGTGCCAGCAGTTTGCCACGGGACACCTCTGGAAACACCATATATTTT
>TRBD2|TRBV3-1/TRBV3-2|14|few|TRBJ2-2
CASSPRTSAGELFF
TGTGCCAGCAGCCCCCGGACTAGCGCCGGGGAGCTGTTTTTT
>TRBD1|TRBV6-6|15|once|TRBJ2-7
CASTRETGGSYEQYF
TGTGCCAGCACCAGGGAGACAGGGGGGTCCTACGAGCAGTACTTC
>TRBD1|TRBV30|14|-|TRBJ1-6
CACTRTGLNSPLHF
TGTGCCTGCACTAGGACAGGCCTAAATTCACCCCTCCACTTT
>TRBD2|TRBV5-1|16|-|TRBJ2-2
CASSLDPSGNTGELFF
TGCGCCAGCAGCTTGGATCCTAGCGGGAACACCGGGGAGCTGTTTTTT
>TRBD1|TRBV27|14|-|TRBJ1-5
CASRVTGGARAQHF
TGTGCCAGCAGGGTGACAGGGGGCGCCAGGGCCCAGCATTTT
>-|TRBV10-3|13|-|TRBJ2-7
CAISQGVSYEQYF
TGTGCCATCAGTCAAGGGGTGTCCTACGAGCAGTACTTC
>-|TRBV24-1|14|-|TRBJ2-5
CATSDWTSGGTQYF
TGTGCCACCAGTGATTGGACGAGTGGAGGGACCCAGTACTTC
>TRBD1|TRBV9|14|-|TRBJ1-2
CASSVGQGDYGYTF
TGTGCCAGCAGCGTAGGACAGGGCGACTATGGCTACACCTTC
>-|TRBV12-3/TRBV12-4|12|-|TRBJ1-1
CASSLSGTEAFF
TGTGCCAGCAGTTTATCGGGGACTGAAGCTTTCTTT
>-|TRBV11-3|16|-|TRBJ2-7
CASSLDYILHSYEQYF
TGTGCCAGCAGCTTAGATTACATATTGCACTCCTACGAGCAGTACTTC
>-|TRBV19|14|-|TRBJ2-1
CASSIPRAYNEQFF
TGTGCCAGTAGTATCCCGCGAGCTTACAATGAGCAGTTCTTC
>-|TRBV21-1|19|-|TRBJ2-5
CASSYRPLAGGPVGETQYF
TGTGCCAGCAGCTACCGGCCATTAGCGGGAGGGCCTGTTGGGGAGACCCAGTACTTC
>-|TRBV10-3|15|-|TRBJ2-3
CAISLRSPPSDTQYF
TGTGCCATCTCCTTGCGCAGCCCGCCTAGCGATACGCAGTATTTT
>-|TRBV5-6|12|once|TRBJ2-7
CASSPTGFEQYF
TGTGCCAGCAGCCCAACAGGGTTCGAGCAGTACTTC
>TRBD1|TRBV18|20|-|TRBJ2-6
CASSPTSPGGFVSGANVLTF
TGTGCCAGCTCACCTACCTCCCCAGGGGGTTTTGTTTCTGGGGCCAACGTCCTGACTTTC
>-|TRBV21-1|12|once|TRBJ2-7
CAEAEVYHEQYF
TGTGCCGAGGCAGAGGTTTACCACGAGCAGTACTTC
>TRBD1|TRBV5-4|14|-|TRBJ2-5
CASSPGQGQETQYF
TGTGCCAGCAGCCCAGGACAGGGCCAAGAGACCCAGTACTTC
>TRBD2|TRBV29-1|14|-|TRBJ2-5
CSVIWAGAQETQYF
TGCAGCGTTATTTGGGCGGGAGCTCAAGAGACCCAGTACTTC
>TRBD2|TRBV7-2|17|-|TRBJ2-2
CASSFSGRTANTGELFF
TGTGCCAGCAGCTTTAGCGGGAGGACCGCGAACACCGGGGAGCTGTTTTTT
>TRBD2|TRBV6-2/TRBV6-3|15|-|TRBJ2-1
CASSYVAGGAGEQFF
TGTGCCAGCAGTTACGTAGCGGGAGGGGCGGGTGAGCAGTTCTTC
>-|TRBV21-1|19|-|TRBJ1-2
CASSFPGQGAPRVFYGYTF
TGTGCCAGCAGCTTTCCGGGACAGGGGGCTCCACGGGTGTTCTATGGCTACACCTTC
>-|TRBV9|15|-|TRBJ2-3
CASSFSSARTDTQYF
TGTGCCAGCAGCTTCTCTAGCGCCCGTACAGATACGCAGTATTTT
>TRBD2|TRBV9|15|-|TRBJ2-7
CASSLSGSESYEQYF
TGTGCCAGCAGCCTAAGCGGGAGTGAATCCTACGAGCAGTACTTC
>-|TRBV30|12|-|TRBJ2-7
CAWSVDRYEQYF
TGTGCCTGGAGTGTAGATCGGTACGAGCAGTACTTC
>-|TRBV28|13|-|TRBJ2-2
CASWGHPTGELFF
TGTGCCAGCTGGGGACACCCTACCGGGGAGCTGTTTTTT
>TRBD2|TRBV29-1|17|once|TRBJ2-1
CSVDRVRGLATNNEQFF
TGCAGCGTAGATCGTGTTCGCGGACTAGCGACAAACAATGAGCAGTTCTTC
>-|TRBV5-1|14|-|TRBJ2-2
CASSLPSSTGELFF
TGCGCCAGCAGCTTGCCTAGCAGCACCGGGGAGCTGTTTTTT